Described below is a single TCR beta chain sequence and its context. This specimen comes from a study of blood T cell repertoires in COVID-19. Whole-study context: COVID-19 samples from acute and convalescent phases originated in the United States, Italy and Spain.

The J segment lost 2 bases and the V segment lost 6 bases, leaving 5 bases of the junction unmatched. CDR1 and CDR2 from the germline V gene are MNHEY and SMNVEV (reference sequence). This CDR3 has 15 residues. The data were produced by immunoSEQ multiplex PCR, yet TCRdb's version contains in-frame clones alone and is incomplete. The top ten hold 0.8% to 0.9% of the sample, which has more than 90,000 clones, over 80% seen once. The sequence derives from a woman aged 70-85 years with acute or convalescent COVID-19. The chain recombines TRBV27 with TRBJ1-4, with TRBD1 matching over 8 bases. Sequenced input: peripheral blood. The DNA of the CDR3 is TGTGCCAGCAGCCAAAGGACAGGGACTAATGAAAAACTGTTTTTT. Translation gives CASSQRTGTNEKLFF.